These 7 T cell receptor beta chains originate from one sample sequenced in a study of blood T cells in healthy people across ages. Through a sample-barcoded 5' primer and a J-beta primer mix, a second PCR was run for about 6 to 11 cycles. From the 5' RACE reads, TCRdb called clonotypes with MiXCR, one entry per CDR3 protein. This sample yields hundreds of thousands of distinct CDR3 sequences, of which 29% are seen a single time; roughly a sixth belongs to the top ten. Specimen: blood. These receptors came from a woman older than 75 in good health.

The chain joins TRBV5-4 to TRBJ2-1, with TRBD2 identical over 13 bases. CDR1 is SGHNT, CDR2 YYREEE, per germline (reference sequence). Germline trimming cut 8 bases from V and 2 bases from J; bases unmatched to any gene: 13. The CDR3 loop spans 18 amino acids. CDR3: CASKPALAGGSPYNEQFF. The CDR3 DNA reads TGTGCCAGTAAGCCCGCACTAGCGGGGGGGAGCCCCTACAATGAGCAGTTCTTC.

V gene TRBV7-2 combines with J gene TRBJ2-3, with D tentatively TRBD2 (6 bases). Germline values: CDR1 SGHTA, CDR2 FQGNSA. The CDR3 has 16 amino acids. Trimming shortened V by 5 bases and J by 4 bases, and 19 bases separated the two germline ends. Written as DNA, the CDR3 is TGTGCCAGCAGCGCCACCTCCCCGGGAGTGGCAGATACGCAGTATTTT. This gives the protein CASSATSPGVADTQYF.

This clonotype was detected ten times or more. The chain combines TRBV24-1 with TRBJ2-3; 9 bases match TRBD2. The CDR3 length is 15 residues. The germline gives CDR1 KGHDR, CDR2 SFDVKD. The V segment lost 4 bases and the J segment 1 base; nucleotides outside the gene matches: 2. The CDR3 is CATSERTSGTDTQYF. CDR3 DNA sequence: TGTGCCACCAGTGAGAGGACTAGCGGCACAGATACGCAGTATTTT.

Turning to this clonotype: A much more abundant neighbour one base away suggests this may be a read error. The V and J genes are TRBV4-3 and TRBJ2-5, with 10 bases identical to TRBD1. The CDR3 has 15 residues. Germline V gives CDR1 LGHNA, CDR2 YSLEER. The V gene end was trimmed by 4 bases and the J gene end by 4 bases; junction bases not matched to a gene: 6. For the CDR3, the DNA is TGCGCCAGCAGCCTGGGACAGGGGTTTTCAGAGACCCAGTACTTC. Residues: CASSLGQGFSETQYF.

The table lists this clonotype with a few counts. The chain joins TRBV4-2 to TRBJ1-1; D is ambiguous. The CDR3 sequence is 15 residues long. Trimming took off 0 bases at V and 11 bases at J, with 19 bases between the two ends. From germline, CDR1 is LGHNA and CDR2 YNFKEQ. CDR3 loop: CASSQDNGPDGPAFF. The CDR3 DNA is TGTGCCAGCAGCCAAGATAACGGTCCAGACGGTCCCGCTTTCTTT.

The CDR3 DNA reads TGTGCCAGCCGTCCGGGGCAGGGAGGTTCACCCCTCCACTTT. As protein: CASRPGQGGSPLHF. The chain couples TRBV28 to TRBJ1-6; tentative D call: TRBD1 (5 bases). The germline CDR1 and CDR2 sequences are MDHEN and SYDVKM. Trimming took off 8 bases at V and 9 bases at J, with 17 bases between the two ends. The CDR3 has 14 residues.

The gene calls are TRBV3-1 and TRBJ2-7; no reliable D call. V was pared by 4 bases and J by 7 bases, with 11 bases between. This CDR3 region has 12 residues. The germline CDR1 and CDR2 sequences are LGHDT and YNNKEL (reference sequence). CDR3 amino acids: CASSLTANEQYF. CDR3 DNA: TGTGCCAGCAGCCTGACCGCAAATGAGCAGTACTTC.